A selection of T cell receptor beta chains follows, all from one sample in a study of T cells in Graves' hyperthyroidism and ophthalmopathy. TCRdb recomputed calls from the multiplex PCR reads with MiXCR, one row per CDR3 protein. The table shows 300,000 to 350,000 distinct CDR3 sequences, with 18% occurring only once. Sequencing was carried out using blood. Receptors originate from a woman aged 40 to 50 with Graves' ophthalmopathy. CDR3s include the opening cysteine and the closing phenylalanine or tryptophan. A D gene is named only where the DNA matches it firmly. Size tells how often a clone was seen (once, few, many) or the class of an expanded clone, and some rows leave it out.

D	size	V	J	DNA	CDR3
TRBD2	many	TRBV28	TRBJ2-7	TGTGCCAGCAGTTTGCCGGGGACGGGAGGCTACGAGCAGTACTTC	CASSLPGTGGYEQYF
TRBD2	many	TRBV6-5	TRBJ2-1	TGTGCCAGCAGGCCACTAGCGGGAGGGCCAGGTGAGCAGTTCTTC	CASRPLAGGPGEQFF
-	many	TRBV28	TRBJ2-5	TGTGCCAGCAGCACCAGTTTTGGGAACCAAGAGACCCAGTACTTC	CASSTSFGNQETQYF
-	-	TRBV5-6	TRBJ2-2	TGTGCCAGCAGCTCCCCCTATTTAACCGGGGAGCTGTTTTTT	CASSSPYLTGELFF
-	many	TRBV2	TRBJ2-5	TGTGCCAGCAGTGAATTGGGGGAGACCCAGTACTTC	CASSELGETQYF
-	many	TRBV28	TRBJ2-7	TGTGCCAGCAGGCCTAGGGACTACGAGCAGTACTTC	CASRPRDYEQYF
-	-	TRBV10-1	TRBJ1-2	TGCGCCAGCAGTGAGTCCCAGGGATACGGCTACACCTTC	CASSESQGYGYTF
-	many	TRBV30	TRBJ1-1	TGTGCCTGGAGTGTACTTGCACCGGAAGCTTTCTTT	CAWSVLAPEAFF
TRBD2	-	TRBV4-1	TRBJ2-2	TGCGCCAGCAGCTACGGGACCGGACTAGCGGACACCGGGGAGCTGTTTTTT	CASSYGTGLADTGELFF
-	many	TRBV6-1	TRBJ1-1	TGTGCCAGCAGTGTTGGGGGGCAGGCTCCTGAAGCTTTCTTT	CASSVGGQAPEAFF
-	many	TRBV6-2/TRBV6-3	TRBJ1-1	TGTGCCAGCAGTTATACAGGAGTGAACACTGAAGCTTTCTTT	CASSYTGVNTEAFF
TRBD1	-	TRBV4-1	TRBJ2-7	TGCGCCAGCAGCCAAAGGTTCGGGACAGGGTCCTACGAGCAGTACTTC	CASSQRFGTGSYEQYF
TRBD1	many	TRBV15	TRBJ1-5	TGTGCCACCAGCGGGACAGGGGGCTATCAGCCCCAGCATTTT	CATSGTGGYQPQHF